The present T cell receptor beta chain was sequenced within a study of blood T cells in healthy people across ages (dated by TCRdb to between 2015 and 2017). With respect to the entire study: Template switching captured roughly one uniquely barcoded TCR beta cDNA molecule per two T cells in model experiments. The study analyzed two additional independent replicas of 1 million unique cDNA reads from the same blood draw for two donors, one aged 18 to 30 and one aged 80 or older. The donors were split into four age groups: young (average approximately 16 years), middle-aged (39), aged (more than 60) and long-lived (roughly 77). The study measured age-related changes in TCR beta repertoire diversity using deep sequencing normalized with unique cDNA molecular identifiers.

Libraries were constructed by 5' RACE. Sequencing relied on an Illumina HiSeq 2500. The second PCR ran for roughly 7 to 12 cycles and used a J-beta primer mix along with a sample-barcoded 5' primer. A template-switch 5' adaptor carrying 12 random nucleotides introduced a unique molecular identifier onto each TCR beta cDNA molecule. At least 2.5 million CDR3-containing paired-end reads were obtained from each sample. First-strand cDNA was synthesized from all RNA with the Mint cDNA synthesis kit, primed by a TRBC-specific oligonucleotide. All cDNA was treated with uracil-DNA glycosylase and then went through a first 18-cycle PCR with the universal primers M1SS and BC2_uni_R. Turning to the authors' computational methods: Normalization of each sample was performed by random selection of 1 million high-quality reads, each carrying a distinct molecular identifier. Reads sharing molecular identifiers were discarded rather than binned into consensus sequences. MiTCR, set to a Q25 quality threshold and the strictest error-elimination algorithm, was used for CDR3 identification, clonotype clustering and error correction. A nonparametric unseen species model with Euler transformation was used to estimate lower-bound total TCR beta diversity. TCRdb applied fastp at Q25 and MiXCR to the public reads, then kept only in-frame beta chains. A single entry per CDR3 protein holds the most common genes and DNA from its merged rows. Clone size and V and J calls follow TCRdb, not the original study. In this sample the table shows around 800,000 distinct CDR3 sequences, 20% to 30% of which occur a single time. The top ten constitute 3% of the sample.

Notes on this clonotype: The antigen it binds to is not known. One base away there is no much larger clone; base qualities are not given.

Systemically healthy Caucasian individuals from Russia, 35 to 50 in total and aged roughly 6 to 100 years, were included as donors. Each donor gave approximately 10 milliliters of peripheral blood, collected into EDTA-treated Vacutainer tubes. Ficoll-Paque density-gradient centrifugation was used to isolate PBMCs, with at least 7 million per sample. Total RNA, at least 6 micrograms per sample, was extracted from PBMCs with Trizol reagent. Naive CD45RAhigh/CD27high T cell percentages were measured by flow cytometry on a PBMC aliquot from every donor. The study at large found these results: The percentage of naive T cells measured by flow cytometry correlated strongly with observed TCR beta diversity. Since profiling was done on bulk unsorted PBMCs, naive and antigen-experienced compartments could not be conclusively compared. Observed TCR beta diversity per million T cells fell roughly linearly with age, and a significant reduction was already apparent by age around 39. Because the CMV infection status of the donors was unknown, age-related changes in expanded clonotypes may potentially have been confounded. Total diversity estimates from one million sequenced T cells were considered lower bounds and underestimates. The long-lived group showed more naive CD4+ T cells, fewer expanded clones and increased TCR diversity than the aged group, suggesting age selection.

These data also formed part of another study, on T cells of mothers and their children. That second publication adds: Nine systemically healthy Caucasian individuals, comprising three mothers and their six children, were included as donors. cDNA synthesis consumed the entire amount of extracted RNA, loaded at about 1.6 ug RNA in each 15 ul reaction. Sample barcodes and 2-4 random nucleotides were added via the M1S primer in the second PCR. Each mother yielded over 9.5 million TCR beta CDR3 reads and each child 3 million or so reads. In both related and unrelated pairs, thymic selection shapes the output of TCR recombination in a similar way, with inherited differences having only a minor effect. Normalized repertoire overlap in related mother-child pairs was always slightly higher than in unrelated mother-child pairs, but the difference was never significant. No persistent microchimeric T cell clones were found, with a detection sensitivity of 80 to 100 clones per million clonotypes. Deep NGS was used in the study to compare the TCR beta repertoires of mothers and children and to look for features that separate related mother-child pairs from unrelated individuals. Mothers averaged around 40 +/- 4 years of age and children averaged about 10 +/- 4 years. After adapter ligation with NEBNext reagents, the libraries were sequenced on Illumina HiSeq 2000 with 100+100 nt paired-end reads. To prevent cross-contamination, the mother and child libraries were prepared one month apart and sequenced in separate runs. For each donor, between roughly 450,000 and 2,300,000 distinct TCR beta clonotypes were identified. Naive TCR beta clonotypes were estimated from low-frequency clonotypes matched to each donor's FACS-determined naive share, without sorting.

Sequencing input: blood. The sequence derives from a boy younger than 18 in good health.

The CDR3: CASSFVGTGANVLTF. The bases are TGTGCCAGCAGTTTCGTGGGGACTGGGGCCAACGTCCTGACTTTC. The rearranged chain carries TRBV12-3 or TRBV12-4 and TRBJ2-6, with no confident D gene call. The CDR3, cysteine through phenylalanine, is 15 amino acids long. The retained sequence is limited to the CDR3, 45 bases, with the frame set at the first base. V loses 3 bases, J loses 2 bases, and the germline ends lie 8 bases apart.